These T cell receptor beta chains were read from a single sample in a study of blood T cell repertoires in COVID-19. Sequenced by immunoSEQ multiplex PCR; TCRdb stores in-frame clones only, minus some. The data hold roughly 520,000 clones, with roughly 90% observed a single time. The specimen sequenced was PBMCs or T cells enriched from blood (not recorded which). All receptors derive from a woman aged 40 to 50 who had recovered from COVID-19. Both conserved end residues are part of each CDR3. The D gene is left open where the match is weak. Clone size is shown for a subset of rows, as once, few, many or a class of expanded clone.

v_gene	d_gene	abundance	j_gene	CDR3aa	CDR3nt
TRBV10-3	NA	NA	TRBJ2-2	CAISDGSGYTGELFF	TGTGCCATCAGTGATGGATCGGGGTACACCGGGGAGCTGTTTTTT
TRBV4-3	TRBD2	NA	TRBJ2-3	CASSQSGTSGRSTDTQYF	TGCGCCAGCAGCCAGAGCGGGACTAGCGGGAGGAGCACAGATACGCAGTATTTT
TRBV14	TRBD2	NA	TRBJ2-7	CASSQGLAGAYEQYF	TGTGCCAGCAGCCAAGGGCTAGCGGGAGCTTACGAGCAGTACTTC
TRBV7-9	NA	few	TRBJ2-2	CASRSGELFF	TGTGCCAGCCGGTCCGGGGAGCTGTTTTTT
TRBV12-3/TRBV12-4	NA	once	TRBJ2-7	CASSTGSYYEQYF	TGTGCCAGCAGTACAGGGAGCTACTACGAGCAGTACTTC
TRBV27	TRBD2	NA	TRBJ2-1	CASSWTSGREQFF	TGTGCCAGCAGTTGGACTAGCGGGAGAGAGCAGTTCTTC
TRBV4-1	NA	NA	TRBJ1-1	CASSQDPRSGITEAFF	TGCGCCAGCAGCCAAGATCCCCGGTCGGGGATCACTGAAGCTTTCTTT
TRBV5-1	TRBD2	NA	TRBJ2-7	CASRAETSGRYEQYF	TGCGCCAGCAGGGCGGAGACTAGCGGGAGATACGAGCAGTACTTC
TRBV7-2	TRBD2	NA	TRBJ2-7	CASSLGGTSGRSQQYF	TGTGCCAGCAGCTTAGGGGGGACTAGCGGGAGATCACAGCAGTACTTC
TRBV5-4	NA	NA	TRBJ2-7	CASSFKPMEQYF	TGTGCCAGCAGCTTTAAACCTATGGAGCAGTACTTC
TRBV15	TRBD1	NA	TRBJ2-1	CATSSRGRSNEQFF	TGTGCCACCAGCAGCAGGGGGCGAAGCAATGAGCAGTTCTTC
TRBV3-1/TRBV3-2	NA	NA	TRBJ1-1	CASHGGTTNTEAFF	TGTGCCAGCCATGGTGGGACAACGAACACTGAAGCTTTCTTT
TRBV18	TRBD1	NA	TRBJ1-2	CASRHWDREDGYTF	TGTGCCAGCCGACATTGGGACAGGGAGGATGGCTACACCTTC
TRBV7-2	NA	NA	TRBJ1-4	CASSRDTEKLFF	TGTGCCAGCAGCCGGGATACCGAAAAACTGTTTTTT
TRBV18	NA	NA	TRBJ2-7	CASSPVEGSYEQYF	TGTGCCAGCTCACCCGTCGAGGGTTCCTACGAGCAGTACTTC
TRBV4-3	TRBD1	NA	TRBJ1-6	CASSQATGGLFSPLHF	TGCGCCAGCAGCCAGGCGACAGGGGGCTTATTTTCACCCCTCCACTTT
TRBV3-1/TRBV3-2	NA	NA	TRBJ1-1	CASSHATVNTEAFF	TGTGCCAGCAGCCATGCCACTGTGAACACTGAAGCTTTCTTT
TRBV2	NA	NA	TRBJ2-3	CASLKRLSTDTQYF	TGTGCCAGTCTGAAGAGACTTAGCACAGATACGCAGTATTTT
TRBV14	TRBD1	NA	TRBJ1-6	CASSLGTGVSYNSPLHF	TGTGCCAGCAGCCTCGGGACAGGGGTGTCCTATAATTCACCCCTCCACTTT
TRBV10-1	NA	NA	TRBJ1-1	CASSLQGEAFF	TGCGCCAGCAGTCTACAGGGAGAAGCTTTCTTT
TRBV2	TRBD1	NA	TRBJ2-2	CASKKFRTGSTGELFF	TGTGCCAGCAAAAAATTTCGGACAGGTTCCACCGGGGAGCTGTTTTTT
TRBV4-3	NA	NA	TRBJ2-1	CASSPVPLAGNEQFF	TGCGCCAGCAGCCCCGTCCCGTTAGCTGGGAATGAGCAGTTCTTC
TRBV5-8	NA	NA	TRBJ1-5	CATELRGTRWPQHF	TGTGCCACCGAGCTAAGGGGTACAAGGTGGCCCCAGCATTTT
TRBV27	NA	NA	TRBJ1-5	CASSLDSGSKGNQPQHF	TGTGCCAGCAGTTTAGATTCGGGTAGTAAGGGCAATCAGCCCCAGCATTTT
TRBV7-2	TRBD1	NA	TRBJ2-7	CASSPGQGASYEQYF	TGTGCCAGCAGCCCCGGACAGGGGGCCTCCTACGAGCAGTACTTC
TRBV24-1	TRBD1	NA	TRBJ1-1	CAPLGQEHEAFF	TGTGCCCCCCTGGGACAGGAGCATGAAGCTTTCTTT
TRBV11-3	NA	NA	TRBJ1-1	CASSSGQNTEAFF	TGTGCCAGCAGCTCAGGACAGAACACTGAAGCTTTCTTT
TRBV5-4	NA	NA	TRBJ2-5	CASSADDETQYF	TGTGCCAGCAGCGCGGATGACGAGACCCAGTACTTC
TRBV11-3	NA	NA	TRBJ2-3	CASSPSTDTQYF	TGTGCCAGCAGCCCATCAACAGATACGCAGTATTTT
TRBV6-4	NA	NA	TRBJ2-3	CASSEGRGWTDTQYF	TGTGCCAGCAGTGAAGGAAGGGGTTGGACAGATACGCAGTATTTT
TRBV24-1	NA	NA	TRBJ1-4	CAAGNANEKLFF	TGTGCCGCAGGGAACGCTAATGAAAAACTGTTTTTT
TRBV24-1	NA	NA	TRBJ1-2	CATSDFEIGLNYGYTF	TGTGCCACCAGTGATTTTGAAATAGGACTGAACTATGGCTACACCTTC
TRBV27	TRBD1	NA	TRBJ2-2	CASSLGQGGLGELFF	TGTGCCAGCAGCCTGGGACAGGGTGGTTTGGGGGAGCTGTTTTTT
TRBV5-1	TRBD1	NA	TRBJ1-2	CASSVNPRDRGRLLTGGYTF	TGCGCCAGCAGCGTAAATCCCCGGGACAGGGGGCGCCTCCTTACGGGGGGCTACACCTTC
TRBV7-6	NA	NA	TRBJ2-1	CASSPRANEQFF	TGTGCCAGCAGCCCCCGCGCAAATGAGCAGTTCTTC
TRBV7-2	TRBD2	NA	TRBJ2-3	CASSLERHGGVTDTQYF	TGTGCCAGCAGCTTAGAACGGCACGGGGGGGTGACAGATACGCAGTATTTT
TRBV11-3	TRBD1	NA	TRBJ1-1	CASSLGQGTEAFF	TGTGCCAGCAGCTTAGGACAGGGGACTGAAGCTTTCTTT
TRBV5-1	TRBD1	NA	TRBJ1-2	CASSTGQGPGYGYTF	TGCGCCAGCAGCACAGGACAGGGGCCTGGGTATGGCTACACCTTC
TRBV29-1	TRBD2	NA	TRBJ2-1	CSVARGLAGGGEQFF	TGCAGCGTCGCCCGGGGACTAGCGGGAGGGGGCGAGCAGTTCTTC
TRBV27	NA	NA	TRBJ1-6	CASSLPPGSSYNSPLHF	TGTGCCAGCAGTTTACCCCCCGGTAGCTCCTATAATTCACCCCTCCACTTT